These T cell receptor beta chains were read from a single sample in a study of T cells expressing NK-cell markers. Reprocessing the 5' RACE reads, TCRdb reports a single entry for every CDR3 protein and omits DNA. This sample's clone table lists over 250,000 distinct CDR3 sequences. Sequences were obtained from blood T cells: a sorted CD56 or NKG2C T cell subset, CD4+ or CD8+ T cells, or bulk PBMC T cells (not recorded which). The receptors originated from a woman between 18 and 69 years old in good health. CDR3s include the opening cysteine and the closing phenylalanine or tryptophan. Fields, in order: CDR3 length, J gene, V gene, CDR3 protein.

15,TRBJ1-2,TRBV5-1,CASSPPGSGGDGYTF
12,TRBJ2-1,TRBV20-1,CSASSSYNEQFF
17,TRBJ2-6,TRBV3-1,CASSQGRPTSGANVLTF
18,TRBJ2-1,TRBV9,CASSPLGSGWSSYNEQFF
14,TRBJ2-3,TRBV9,CASSPKAGVDTQYF
13,TRBJ2-2,TRBV5-1,CASSLGQAGELFF
16,TRBJ2-5,TRBV7-2,CASTSQLAGTGETQYF
14,TRBJ2-5,TRBV7-3,CASSRGSKGETQYF
18,TRBJ2-3,TRBV12-3/TRBV12-4,CASSPRRLAGHRTDTQYF
17,TRBJ1-2,TRBV6-5,CASSYPRGPGKVYGYTF
13,TRBJ1-4,TRBV20-1,CSVWTGLNEKLFF
16,TRBJ2-7,TRBV5-1,CASSWTWASGSYEQYF
15,TRBJ2-3,TRBV4-2,CASSQDIAGTDTQYF
13,TRBJ2-3,TRBV20-1,CSASHSRTDTQYF
14,TRBJ2-7,TRBV3-1,CASSQGSGRYEQYF
11,TRBJ2-3,TRBV20-1,CSAKRADTQYF
15,TRBJ1-1,TRBV4-3,CASSQAGGMNTEAFF
13,TRBJ2-1,TRBV12-3/TRBV12-4,CASNSGKGSEQFF
13,TRBJ2-2,TRBV18,CASSPRQLGELFF
18,TRBJ2-1,TRBV4-2,CASSQASSGSWAYNEQFF
15,TRBJ1-1,TRBV6-1,CASSRSGGGKTEAFF
16,TRBJ2-1,TRBV7-2,CASSITGTSGYNEQFF
15,TRBJ2-5,TRBV7-2,CASSLRRGRQETQYF
12,TRBJ1-2,TRBV20-1,CSARLDTYGYTF
15,TRBJ1-5,TRBV5-1,CASSLEGASNQPQHF
14,TRBJ2-7,TRBV7-2,CASSLTALGSEQYF
15,TRBJ2-1,TRBV6-5,CASSTVAGYYNEQFF
12,TRBJ1-6,TRBV3-1,CASSLYNSPLHF
14,TRBJ1-1,TRBV29-1,CSVDNRGLRTEAFF
16,TRBJ2-6,TRBV25-1,CASGQGSLAGANVLTF
15,TRBJ1-6,TRBV4-2,CASSHDDRPNSPLHF
13,TRBJ2-5,TRBV19,CASRGQGKETQYF
15,TRBJ1-4,TRBV20-1,CSAHSPRGDGEKLFF
15,TRBJ2-1,TRBV6-1,CASRTVAGLYNEQFF